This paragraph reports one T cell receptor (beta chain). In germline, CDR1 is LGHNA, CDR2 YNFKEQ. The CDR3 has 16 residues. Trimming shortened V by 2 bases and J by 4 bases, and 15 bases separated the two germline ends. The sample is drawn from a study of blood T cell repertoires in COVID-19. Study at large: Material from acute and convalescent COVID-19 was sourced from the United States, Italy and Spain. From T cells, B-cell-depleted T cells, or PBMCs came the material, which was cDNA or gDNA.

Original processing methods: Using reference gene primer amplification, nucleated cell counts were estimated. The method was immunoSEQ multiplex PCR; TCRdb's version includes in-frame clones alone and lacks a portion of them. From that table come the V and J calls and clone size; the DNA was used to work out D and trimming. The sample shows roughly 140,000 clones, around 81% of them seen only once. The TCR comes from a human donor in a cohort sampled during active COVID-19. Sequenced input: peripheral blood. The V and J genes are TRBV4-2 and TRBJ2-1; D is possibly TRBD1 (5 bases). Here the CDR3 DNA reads TGTGCCAGCAGCCAATTTGGCGGACAAAGATACAATGAGCAGTTCTTC. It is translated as CASSQFGGQRYNEQFF.